The 26 T cell receptor beta chains presented below share a single source sample, sequenced in a study of Ad26.COV2.S vaccination and SARS-CoV-2 variants. Repertoires were generated with immunoSEQ multiplex PCR, while TCRdb's copy carries only in-frame clones and drops some. The sample yields about 480,000 clones, roughly 85% seen once. Treatment noted: roughly 18 received Ad26.COV2.S at low or high dose, single or two shots; roughly 5 received placebo; per-sample allocation not given. Day 63 after the first vaccine or placebo injection was the time point for sampling. The source material was peripheral blood, sampled in a trial of Ad26.COV2.S vaccine versus placebo. These receptors were taken from a person aged 18-60 years who received the Ad26.COV2.S COVID-19 vaccine or a placebo.

This clone has just a few counts. The chain has TRBV12-3 or TRBV12-4 and TRBJ1-2; the D is unclear. The length of the CDR3 is 13 residues. Trimming shortened V by 3 bases and J by 4 bases, and 9 bases separated the two germline ends. The DNA for the CDR3 is TGTGCCAGCAGTTTGGGCAGAGGCTATGGCTACACCTTC. This encodes CASSLGRGYGYTF.

Concerning this clone itself: The junction departs from the called germline gene at one end, perhaps through a read error. The V call is TRBV7-9, the J call TRBJ2-1, with TRBD2 as a possible D gene (6 bases). The CDR3 has 14 amino acids. The germline V gene has CDR1 SEHNR and CDR2 FQNEAQ (reference sequence). CDR3 sequence reads: CASSLASSYNEQFF. In DNA form, the CDR3 reads TGTGCCAGCAGCCTAGCGAGCTCCTACAATGAGCAGTTCTTC.

This clone was picked up one time. As DNA, the CDR3 is TGTGCCTGGAGTGTATCCGTTTACAATGAGCAGTTCTTC. It codes for CAWSVSVYNEQFF. The chain couples TRBV30 to TRBJ2-1; no definite D call. Trimming pared 0 bases from V and 4 bases from J, leaving 7 bases between. This CDR3 contains 13 residues. CDR1 GTSNPN and CDR2 SVGIG come from the germline V gene (reference sequence).

This clone was counted once. The V gene is TRBV5-1, the J gene TRBJ1-1; TRBD1 matches 10 bases. The V segment lost 4 bases and the J segment 5 bases; nucleotides outside the gene matches: 11. From germline, CDR1 is SGHRS and CDR2 YFSETQ. This CDR3 comprises 16 residues. DNA for the CDR3: TGCGCCAGCAGCGTAACCGGGACAGGGGAGGGAACTGAAGCTTTCTTT. It translates to CASSVTGTGEGTEAFF.

The rearrangement links TRBV7-2 to TRBJ2-1, with 13 bases aligning to TRBD2. The J segment lost 2 bases and the V segment lost 5 bases, leaving 9 bases of the junction unmatched. Germline V CDR1 and CDR2: SGHTA, FQGNSA. The CDR3 covers 18 residues. The chain's CDR3 is CASSLTSGRARTYNEQFF. CDR3 sequence (DNA): TGTGCCAGCAGCCTAACTAGCGGGAGGGCTAGGACCTACAATGAGCAGTTCTTC.

The chain uses TRBV18 and TRBJ2-5; 7 bases line up with TRBD1. In germline, CDR1 is KGHSH, CDR2 LQKENI. The CDR3 spans 14 residues. Losses at the gene ends were 4 bases for V and 5 bases for J; bases not matched to a gene: 7. The CDR3: CASSRTGVGETQYF. The CDR3 DNA follows: TGTGCCAGCTCACGCACAGGGGTTGGGGAGACCCAGTACTTC.

V usage is TRBV29-1 and J usage is TRBJ2-6; D not resolved. This CDR3 comprises 14 residues. The germline CDR1 and CDR2 sequences are SQVTM and ANQGSEA. V dropped 2 bases and J dropped 2 bases, with 7 bases sitting between them. The CDR3 spells CSVESTTGANVLTF. The DNA of the CDR3 is TGCAGCGTTGAATCCACGACTGGGGCCAACGTCCTGACTTTC.

This clone was found once. CDR3 coding DNA: TGTGCCAGTAGTGTCTTAATCGGGGCAGGCAGGAATCAGCCCCAGCATTTT. Translating it yields CASSVLIGAGRNQPQHF. The rearrangement uses TRBV19 and TRBJ1-5; TRBD1 might be the D (5 bases). The CDR3 spans 17 residues. Trimming took 5 bases from V and 4 from J, leaving 21 bases between them. Germline lookup yields CDR1 LNHDA and CDR2 SQIVND (reference sequence).

The V call is TRBV19, the J call TRBJ1-3; D remains unclear. Trimming left V 2 bases short and J 0 bases short, with 17 bases between. Germline CDR1 is LNHDA and CDR2 is SQIVND (reference sequence). This CDR3 has 18 residues. CDR3 residues: CASSIRSFGSSSGNTIYF. CDR3 DNA sequence: TGTGCCAGTAGTATAAGAAGTTTCGGGTCCTCCTCTGGAAACACCATATATTTT.

V is TRBV6-2 or TRBV6-3 and J is TRBJ1-3, with D perhaps matching TRBD1 (5 bases). Germline assignment: CDR1 MNHEY and CDR2 SVGEGT. Trimming stripped 0 bases from V and 0 bases from J, with 9 bases between. The CDR3 contains 16 residues. CDR3 in amino acids: CASSYSGLRSGNTIYF. The CDR3, as DNA: TGTGCCAGCAGTTACTCGGGACTGCGCTCTGGAAACACCATATATTTT.

Details on this clone: This CDR3 is also generated by other DNA sequences in the sample. This chain uses TRBV9 with TRBJ2-3; D possibly corresponds to TRBD1 (5 bases). Per the germline V gene, CDR1 is SGDLS and CDR2 is YYNGEE. Trimming took off 1 base at V and 0 bases at J, with 9 bases between the two ends. CDR3 size: 15 residues. CDR3 loop: CASSVSGLSTDTQYF. DNA of the CDR3: TGTGCCAGCAGCGTATCAGGGCTCAGCACAGATACGCAGTATTTT. The full variable domain, its missing parts supplied by reference TRBV9 and TRBJ2-3, is DSGVTQTPKHLITATGQRVTLRCSPRSGDLSVYWYQQSLDQGLQFLIQYYNGEERAKGNILERFSAQQFPDLHSELNLSSLELGDSALYFCASSVSGLSTDTQYFGPGTRLTVL.

The V gene is TRBV5-1, the J gene TRBJ2-3; tentatively, D is TRBD1 or TRBD2 (5 bases each). V was pared by 4 bases and J by 8 bases, with 17 bases between. This CDR3 has 14 residues. Germline V gene lookup returns CDR1 SGHRS and CDR2 YFSETQ. Written as DNA, the CDR3 is TGCGCCAGCAGCGGGGCCGGGATGAAGGTTACGCAGTATTTT. Its protein product is CASSGAGMKVTQYF.

The chain carries TRBV28 and TRBJ2-7; D perhaps matches TRBD1 (5 bases). From germline, CDR1 is MDHEN and CDR2 SYDVKM. CDR3 length: 12 residues. Trimming removed 7 bases from V and 7 bases from J, with 14 bases in between. The CDR3 DNA follows: TGTGCCAGCAAAATGGGGCTTAGGGAGCAGTACTTC. Translating it yields CASKMGLREQYF.

V is TRBV7-2 and J is TRBJ1-3; D is perhaps TRBD1 (5 bases). Looked up from germline, CDR1 is SGHTA and CDR2 is FQGNSA. V was clipped by 5 bases and J by 0 bases, with 14 bases between them. The CDR3 loop spans 16 amino acids. This CDR3 is CASSGQGPDSGNTIYF. CDR3 DNA sequence: TGTGCCAGCAGCGGACAAGGGCCTGACTCTGGAAACACCATATATTTT.

The chain is built from TRBV11-2 and TRBJ2-1, with D uncertain. Trimming shortened V by 5 bases and J by 4 bases, and 9 bases separated the two germline ends. The CDR3 spans 13 residues. CDR1 and CDR2 from the germline V gene are SGHAT and FQNNGV. The CDR3 sequence is CASSPTPYNEQFF. The CDR3 coding sequence is TGTGCCAGCAGCCCGACACCATACAATGAGCAGTTCTTC.

The CDR3 here is CASSPHRANTEAFF. The CDR3 DNA follows: TGTGCCAGCAGCCCTCACAGGGCAAACACTGAAGCTTTCTTT. The chain is built from TRBV28 and TRBJ1-1, with a possible D match to TRBD1 (6 bases). The CDR3 runs 14 residues. Germline V gene sequence: CDR1 MDHEN, CDR2 SYDVKM. Between the trimmed V and J ends, which lost 6 bases and 2 bases, there was a span of 13 bases.

In its sample, this clone was seen a few times. CDR3: CASSLAGGTLGEKLFF. The CDR3 bases are TGTGCCAGCAGCTTAGCGGGCGGCACCCTGGGGGAAAAACTGTTTTTT. The rearrangement links TRBV7-2 to TRBJ1-4; D is undetermined. Germline V CDR1 and CDR2: SGHTA, FQGNSA. The CDR3 has 16 amino acids. V was pared by 0 bases and J by 8 bases, with 16 bases between.

The chain carries TRBV27 and TRBJ1-5; D uncertain. Germline V lookup: CDR1 MNHEY, CDR2 SMNVEV (reference sequence). Trimming stripped 6 bases from V and 5 bases from J, with 11 bases between. The CDR3 extends over 13 amino acids. The CDR3 DNA reads as TGTGCCAGCAGCTGGGGAGTGGATCAGCCCCAGCATTTT. Protein sequence: CASSWGVDQPQHF.

The J gene is TRBJ1-2, the V gene TRBV12-3 or TRBV12-4; 8 bases line up with TRBD1. CDR3 length: 13 residues. With 10 bases clipped from V and 8 bases from J, the junction kept 12 bases outside the gene matches. The DNA of the CDR3 is TGTGCCACCCAGACAGGGGCGGCTCGGGGCTACACCTTC. Translated: CATQTGAARGYTF.

The V call is TRBV28, the J call TRBJ2-3, with D uncertain. CDR1 MDHEN and CDR2 SYDVKM come from the germline V gene. Trimming removed 3 bases at V and 6 bases at J, with 13 bases between. This CDR3 comprises 14 residues. CDR3 amino acids: CASSFSPLRDTQYF. As DNA, the CDR3 is TGTGCCAGCAGTTTTTCCCCTCTGAGGGATACGCAGTATTTT. Filled out from reference TRBV28 and TRBJ2-3, the complete variable domain reads DVKVTQSSRYLVKRTGEKVFLECVQDMDHENMFWYRQDPGLGLRLIYFSYDVKMKEKGDIPEGYSVSREKKERFSLILESASTNQTSMYLCASSFSPLRDTQYFGPGTRLTVL.

This clone was picked up one time. The chain carries TRBV4-3 and TRBJ2-1; 12 bases align to TRBD2. This CDR3 has 15 amino acids. With 4 bases clipped from V and 9 bases from J, the junction kept 7 bases outside the gene matches. Germline V CDR1 and CDR2: LGHNA, YSLEER. The CDR3 protein is CASSLLAGGYSEQFF. As DNA, the CDR3 is TGCGCCAGCAGCCTCCTAGCGGGAGGGTATAGTGAGCAGTTCTTC.

The rearrangement links TRBV6-2 or TRBV6-3 to TRBJ2-1; D remains unclear. Trimming removed 5 bases at V and 9 bases at J, with 17 bases between. Germline lookup yields CDR1 MNHEY and CDR2 SVGEGT. The CDR3 is made up of 14 amino acids. The CDR3 nucleotides are TGTGCCAGCAGTAAGGAATTTACTCTCATTGAGCAGTTCTTC. As protein: CASSKEFTLIEQFF.

This chain connects TRBV19 to TRBJ2-1, with 12 bases that match TRBD2. The CDR3 consists of 18 residues. Germline V lookup: CDR1 LNHDA, CDR2 SQIVND (reference sequence). Trimming removed 2 bases from V and 0 bases from J; junction bases left unmatched: 5. CDR3 DNA: TGTGCCAGTAGTATACTAGCGGGAGGGACGAGCTCCTACAATGAGCAGTTCTTC. Amino acid sequence: CASSILAGGTSSYNEQFF. Combining the CDR3 with reference TRBV19 and TRBJ2-1 gives the whole variable domain DGGITQSPKYLFRKEGQNVTLSCEQNLNHDAMYWYRQDPGQGLRLIYYSQIVNDFQKGDIAEGYSVSREKKESFPLTVTSAQKNPTAFYLCASSILAGGTSSYNEQFFGPGTRLTVL.

The chain recombines TRBV2 with TRBJ2-7; 7 bases fit TRBD1. Germline values: CDR1 SNHLY, CDR2 FYNNEI. J was trimmed by 6 bases and V by 6 bases; bases with no gene match: 11. This CDR3 has 14 residues. The DNA for the CDR3 is TGTGCCAGCAGAATGAATTACAGGGGCTCCGAGCAGTACTTC. This sequence encodes CASRMNYRGSEQYF. Combining the CDR3 with reference TRBV2 and TRBJ2-7 gives the whole variable domain EPEVTQTPSHQVTQMGQEVILRCVPISNHLYFYWYRQILGQKVEFLVSFYNNEISEKSEIFDDQFSVERPDGSNFTLKIRSTKLEDSAMYFCASRMNYRGSEQYFGPGTRLTVT.

The sample holds one count of this clone. In the same sample, other DNA sequences code for this CDR3. This chain connects TRBV7-2 to TRBJ2-1; D remains ambiguous. This CDR3 is built from 12 residues. Germline V lookup: CDR1 SGHTA, CDR2 FQGNSA. V gave up 6 bases and J gave up 7 bases, with 10 bases separating them. The CDR3 DNA sequence: TGTGCCAGCAGTTCCCTGGGGAATGAGCAGTTCTTC. It encodes CASSSLGNEQFF.

V and J are TRBV7-9 and TRBJ2-4; D remains ambiguous. Trimming took 0 bases from V and 4 from J, leaving 16 bases between them. The CDR3 length is 17 residues. The germline CDR1 and CDR2 sequences are SEHNR and FQNEAQ (reference sequence). The CDR3 reads CASSLASPSPAKNIQYF. The CDR3 nucleotides read TGTGCCAGCAGCTTAGCAAGTCCGTCCCCGGCAAAAAACATTCAGTACTTC.